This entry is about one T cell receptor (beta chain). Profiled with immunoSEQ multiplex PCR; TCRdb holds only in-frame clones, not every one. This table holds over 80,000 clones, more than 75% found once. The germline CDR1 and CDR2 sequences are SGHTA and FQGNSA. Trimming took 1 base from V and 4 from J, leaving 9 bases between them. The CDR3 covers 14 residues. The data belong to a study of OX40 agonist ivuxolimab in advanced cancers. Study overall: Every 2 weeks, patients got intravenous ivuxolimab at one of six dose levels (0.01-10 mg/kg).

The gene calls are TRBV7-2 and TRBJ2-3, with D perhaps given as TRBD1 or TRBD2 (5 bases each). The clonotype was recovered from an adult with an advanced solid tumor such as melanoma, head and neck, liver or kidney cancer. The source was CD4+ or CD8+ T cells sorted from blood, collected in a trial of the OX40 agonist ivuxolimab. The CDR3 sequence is CASSLEGRADTQYF. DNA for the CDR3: TGTGCCAGCAGCTTAGAGGGACGGGCAGATACGCAGTATTTT. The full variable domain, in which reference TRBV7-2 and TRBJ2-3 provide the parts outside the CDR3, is GAGVSQSPSNKVTEKGKDVELRCDPISGHTALYWYRQSLGQGLEFLIYFQGNSAPDKSGLPSDRFSAERTGGSVSTLTIQRTQQEDSAVYLCASSLEGRADTQYFGPGTRLTVL.